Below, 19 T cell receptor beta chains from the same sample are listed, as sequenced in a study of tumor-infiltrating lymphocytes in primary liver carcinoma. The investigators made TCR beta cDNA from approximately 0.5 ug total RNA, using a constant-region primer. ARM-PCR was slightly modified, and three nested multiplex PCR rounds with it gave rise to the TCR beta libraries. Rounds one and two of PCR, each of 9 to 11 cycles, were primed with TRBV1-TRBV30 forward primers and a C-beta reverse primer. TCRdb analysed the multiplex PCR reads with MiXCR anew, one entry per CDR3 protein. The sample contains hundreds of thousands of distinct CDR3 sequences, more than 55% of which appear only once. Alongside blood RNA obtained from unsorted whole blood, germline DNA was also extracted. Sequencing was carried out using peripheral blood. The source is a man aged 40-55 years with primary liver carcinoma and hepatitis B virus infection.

CDR3 in amino acids: CASSMAGEETQYF. As DNA, the CDR3 is TGTGCCAGCAGCATGGCGGGCGAAGAGACCCAGTACTTC. V usage is TRBV11-2 and J usage is TRBJ2-5, with D perhaps matching TRBD2 (5 bases). Trimming took off 5 bases at V and 3 bases at J, with 10 bases between the two ends. The germline V gene encodes CDR1 SGHAT and CDR2 FQNNGV. The CDR3 spans 13 residues.

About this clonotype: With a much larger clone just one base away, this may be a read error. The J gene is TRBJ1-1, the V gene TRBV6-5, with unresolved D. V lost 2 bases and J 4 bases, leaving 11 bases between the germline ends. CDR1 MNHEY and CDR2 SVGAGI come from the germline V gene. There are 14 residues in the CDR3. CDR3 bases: TGTGCCAGCAGTTACCTCCCAGAGATCACTGAAGCTTTCTTT. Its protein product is CASSYLPEITEAFF.

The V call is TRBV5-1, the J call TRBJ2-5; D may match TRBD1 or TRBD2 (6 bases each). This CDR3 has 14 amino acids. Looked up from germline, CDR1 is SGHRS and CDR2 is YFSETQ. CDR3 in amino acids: CTSSLDSGQETQYF. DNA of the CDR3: TGCACAAGCAGCTTGGACAGCGGGCAAGAGACCCAGTACTTC.

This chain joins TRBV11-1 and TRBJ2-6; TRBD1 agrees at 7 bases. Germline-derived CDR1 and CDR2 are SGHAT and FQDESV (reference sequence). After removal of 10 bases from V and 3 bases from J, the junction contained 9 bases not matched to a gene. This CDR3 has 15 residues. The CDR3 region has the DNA TGTGCCAACAGGCGACAGGGTGTTGGGGCCAACGTCCTGACTTTC. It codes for CANRRQGVGANVLTF. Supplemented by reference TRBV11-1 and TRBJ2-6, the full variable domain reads EAEVAQSPRYKITEKSQAVAFWCDPISGHATLYWYRQILGQGPELLVQFQDESVVDDSQLPKDRFSAERLKGVDSTLKIQPAELGDSAMYLCANRRQGVGANVLTFGAGSRLTVL.

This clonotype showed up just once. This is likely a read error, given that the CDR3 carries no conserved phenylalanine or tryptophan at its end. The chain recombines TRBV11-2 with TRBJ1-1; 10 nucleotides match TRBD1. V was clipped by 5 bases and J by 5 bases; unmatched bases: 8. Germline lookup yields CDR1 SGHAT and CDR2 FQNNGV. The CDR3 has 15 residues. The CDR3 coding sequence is TGTGCCAGCAGCCATGGGACAGGGGAGGGAACTGAAGCTTTCTCT. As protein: CASSHGTGEGTEAFS.

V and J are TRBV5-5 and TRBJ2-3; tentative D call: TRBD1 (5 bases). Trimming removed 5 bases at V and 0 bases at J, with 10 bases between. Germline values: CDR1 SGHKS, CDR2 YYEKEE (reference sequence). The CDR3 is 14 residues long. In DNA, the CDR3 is TGTGCCAGCAGAATGACAGCTAGCACAGATACGCAGTATTTT. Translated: CASRMTASTDTQYF.

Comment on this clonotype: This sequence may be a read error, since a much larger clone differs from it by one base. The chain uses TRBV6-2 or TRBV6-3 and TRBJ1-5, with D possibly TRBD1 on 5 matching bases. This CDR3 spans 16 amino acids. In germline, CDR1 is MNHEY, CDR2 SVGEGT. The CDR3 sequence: CASSKGDGRSNQHQHF. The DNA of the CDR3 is TGTGCCAGCAGTAAAGGGGACGGTCGAAGCAATCAGCACCAGCATTTT.

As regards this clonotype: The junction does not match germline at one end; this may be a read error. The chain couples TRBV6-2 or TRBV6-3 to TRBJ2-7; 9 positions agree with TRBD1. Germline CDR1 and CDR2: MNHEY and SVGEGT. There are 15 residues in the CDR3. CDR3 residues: CASSPANRGHYEEYF. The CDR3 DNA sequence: TGTGCCAGCAGTCCCGCAAACAGGGGGCACTACGAGGAGTACTTC.

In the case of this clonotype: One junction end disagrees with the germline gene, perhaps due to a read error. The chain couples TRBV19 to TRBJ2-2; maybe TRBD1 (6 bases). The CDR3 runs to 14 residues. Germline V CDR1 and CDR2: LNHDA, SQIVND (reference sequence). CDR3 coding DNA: TGTGCCAGTAGCATAGAAGGGGGCACCGGGGAGCTGTTTTTT. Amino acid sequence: CASSIEGGTGELFF.

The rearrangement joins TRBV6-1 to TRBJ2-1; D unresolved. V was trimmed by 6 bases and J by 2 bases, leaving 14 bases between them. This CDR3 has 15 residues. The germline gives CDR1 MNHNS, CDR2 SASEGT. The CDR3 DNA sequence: TGTGCCAGCAGGGTAAACGTTTCCCCCTACAATGAGCAGTTCTTC. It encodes CASRVNVSPYNEQFF.

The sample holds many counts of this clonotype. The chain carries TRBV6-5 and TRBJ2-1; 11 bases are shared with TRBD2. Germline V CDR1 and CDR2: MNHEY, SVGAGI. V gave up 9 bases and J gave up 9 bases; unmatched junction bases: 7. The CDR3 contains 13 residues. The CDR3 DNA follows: TGTGCCAGAGGTAGCGGGAGGGCCGGTGAGCAGTTCTTC. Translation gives CARGSGRAGEQFF.

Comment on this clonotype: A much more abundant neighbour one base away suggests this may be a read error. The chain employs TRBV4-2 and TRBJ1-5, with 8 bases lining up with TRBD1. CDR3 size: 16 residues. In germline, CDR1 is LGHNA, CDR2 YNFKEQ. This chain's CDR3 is CASNQPTGAINQPQHF. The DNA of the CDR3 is TGCGCCAGCAACCAGCCGACAGGGGCCATCAATCAGCCCCAGCATTTT.

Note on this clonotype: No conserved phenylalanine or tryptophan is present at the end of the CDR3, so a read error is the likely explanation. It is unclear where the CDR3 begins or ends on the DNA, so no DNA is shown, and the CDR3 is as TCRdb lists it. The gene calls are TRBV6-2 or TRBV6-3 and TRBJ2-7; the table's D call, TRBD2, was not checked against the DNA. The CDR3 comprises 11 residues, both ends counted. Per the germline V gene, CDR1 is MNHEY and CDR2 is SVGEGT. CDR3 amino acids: CAGSAGYEQYL.

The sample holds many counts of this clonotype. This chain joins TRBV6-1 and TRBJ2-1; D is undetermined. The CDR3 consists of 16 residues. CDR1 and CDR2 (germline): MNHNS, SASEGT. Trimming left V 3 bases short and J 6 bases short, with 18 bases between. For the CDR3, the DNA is TGTGCCAGCAGTGACCCCATGAGGCTCCTCGCCAATGAGCAGTTCTTC. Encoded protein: CASSDPMRLLANEQFF.

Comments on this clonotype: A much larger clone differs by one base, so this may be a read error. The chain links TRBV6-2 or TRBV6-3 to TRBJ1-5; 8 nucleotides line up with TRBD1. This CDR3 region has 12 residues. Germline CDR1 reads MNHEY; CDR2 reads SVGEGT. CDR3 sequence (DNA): TGTGCCGGGGGGACAGGAGATCAGCCCCAGCGTTTT. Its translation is CAGGTGDQPQRF.

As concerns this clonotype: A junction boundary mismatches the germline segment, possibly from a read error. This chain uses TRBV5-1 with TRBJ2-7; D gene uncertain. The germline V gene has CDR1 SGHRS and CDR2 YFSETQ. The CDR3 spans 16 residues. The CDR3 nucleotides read TGCGCCAGCAACTTGGGAATTAGAACGGGCAGCTACGAGCAGTACTTC. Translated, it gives CASNLGIRTGSYEQYF.

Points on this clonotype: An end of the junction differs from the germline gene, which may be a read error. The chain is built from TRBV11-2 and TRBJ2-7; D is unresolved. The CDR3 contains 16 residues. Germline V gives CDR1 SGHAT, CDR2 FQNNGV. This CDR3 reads CAISLEALTGQVEQYF. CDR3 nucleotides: TGTGCCATCAGCTTAGAGGCCTTGACCGGGCAGGTCGAGCAGTACTTC.

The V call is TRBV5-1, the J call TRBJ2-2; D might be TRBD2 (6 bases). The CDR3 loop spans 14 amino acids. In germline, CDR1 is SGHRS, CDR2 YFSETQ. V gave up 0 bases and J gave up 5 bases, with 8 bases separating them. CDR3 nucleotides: TGCGCCAGCAGCTTGGCCGGGAGTACCGGGGAGCTGTTTTTT. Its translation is CASSLAGSTGELFF.

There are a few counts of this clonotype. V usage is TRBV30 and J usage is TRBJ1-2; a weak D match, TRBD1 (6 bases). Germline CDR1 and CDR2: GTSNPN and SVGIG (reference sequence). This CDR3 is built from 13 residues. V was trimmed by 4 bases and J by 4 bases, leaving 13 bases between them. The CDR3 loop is CAWTLGGGYGYTF. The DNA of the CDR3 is TGTGCCTGGACCTTGGGAGGGGGCTATGGCTACACCTTC.